The rows below give T cell receptor beta chains drawn from one sample of a study of CD4 and CD8 cells across lung adenocarcinoma regions. TCRdb processed the PCR reads anew with MiXCR; each CDR3 protein has one entry. The table records roughly 25,000 distinct CDR3 sequences, around 56% of them present only once. The sample was CD8+ T cells from the center of a lung tumor. Receptors were obtained from a male donor with lung adenocarcinoma. The CD4 and CD8 labels of this study may be unreliable. CDR3s leave out the opening cysteine and the closing phenylalanine or tryptophan. The D gene is left open where the match is weak.

V gene	J gene	D gene	CDR3 protein
TRBV7-2	TRBJ2-7	NA	ASSLFHQLNYEQY
TRBV28	TRBJ2-4	NA	ASKGPTGNNLAKNIQY
TRBV27	TRBJ2-5	NA	ARAGRGGGDQEIQY
TRBV10-1	TRBJ2-5	NA	AGSGGHAQDTQY
TRBV7-6	NA	NA	VSGLGAKDIQY
TRBV5-1	TRBJ2-2	TRBD2	ASSLAGTRNTGELF
TRBV3-1	TRBJ2-3	NA	ASSQDGQSTDTQY
TRBV25-1	TRBJ2-1	NA	ASSYAGLGSYNEQF
TRBV5-1	NA	NA	ASSPGRSGVHEQF
TRBV28	TRBJ2-5	NA	AGSGGGAQETQY
TRBV6-1	TRBJ2-1	TRBD1	ASSKTGESYNEQF
TRBV6-2/TRBV6-3	TRBJ2-1	NA	ASRVPLHIEQF
TRBV27	TRBJ1-3	NA	ASSPFPGGASGNTIY
TRBV27	TRBJ2-4	NA	GSSALGGTDIQY
TRBV6-1	TRBJ2-5	TRBD2	AGRRGGEPDTQY
TRBV10-2	TRBJ2-1	TRBD2	ASSDRAGDYNEQF
TRBV7-2	TRBJ2-3	NA	ASSFNTGELRLRATDTQY
TRBV6-1	TRBJ1-2	TRBD1	ASRDRGNTNYGYT
TRBV9	TRBJ2-2	NA	ASSVGGRATGELF
TRBV28	TRBJ2-2	NA	ASSPVGTPQYAGELF
TRBV10-2	TRBJ2-5	NA	ASRSQGTAGETQY
TRBV11-2	TRBJ2-1	NA	ASSFQLNEQF
TRBV30	TRBJ2-1	TRBD1	ACNRGQRYNEQF
TRBV10-2	TRBJ2-4	TRBD2	AGSGGCDQEIQY
TRBV10-1	NA	NA	ASGERGWGTDTQY
TRBV10-2	TRBJ2-5	NA	ARRGWWDQDTQY
TRBV14	TRBJ2-1	TRBD2	ASSQNPWGGEQF
TRBV5-1	TRBJ2-4	NA	ASSLMGLGAKDTQY
TRBV10-1	TRBJ2-3	NA	ASSDNPQDMQY
TRBV6-5	TRBJ2-3	NA	ASSCAGLAGLDPDTQY
TRBV6-1	TRBJ1-2	NA	ASRRSQGNFYGSP
TRBV15	TRBJ1-4	TRBD1	ATSRDPGTGALGKLF
TRBV10-3	NA	NA	AISSPGAADTQY